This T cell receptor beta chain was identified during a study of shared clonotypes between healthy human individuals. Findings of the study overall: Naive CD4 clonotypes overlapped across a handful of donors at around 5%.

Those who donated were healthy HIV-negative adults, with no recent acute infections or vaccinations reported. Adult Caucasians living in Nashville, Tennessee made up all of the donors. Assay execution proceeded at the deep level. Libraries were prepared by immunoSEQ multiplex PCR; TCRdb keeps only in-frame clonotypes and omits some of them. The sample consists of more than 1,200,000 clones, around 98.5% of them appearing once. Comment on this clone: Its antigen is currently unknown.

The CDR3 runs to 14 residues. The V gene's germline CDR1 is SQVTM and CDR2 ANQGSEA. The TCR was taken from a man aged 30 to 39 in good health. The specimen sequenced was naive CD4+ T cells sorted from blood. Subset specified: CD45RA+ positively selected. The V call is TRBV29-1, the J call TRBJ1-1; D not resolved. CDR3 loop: CRADDTLMNTEAFF. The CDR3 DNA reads TGCAGAGCAGATGACACACTCATGAACACTGAAGCTTTCTTT.